These T cell receptor beta chains were read from a single sample in a study of spatial heterogeneity in lung cancer. One entry per CDR3 protein results from TCRdb running MiXCR on the 5' RACE reads. The table lists about 25,000 distinct CDR3 sequences, 4.5% to 7.5% of them singletons, with around 23% in the top ten. Sequenced here: PBMCs, sampled at follow-up. The receptors originated from a male donor with early-stage non-small cell lung cancer. The CDR3 runs from the conserved cysteine through the conserved F or W. The order of the fields is CDR3 DNA, CDR3 protein, D gene, J gene, V gene, clone size. D genes are given only for firm matches. Clone size appears in some rows only: once, few, many, or a class for an expanded clone.

cdr3_nt: TGTGCCATCAGTCCCGATTTGACGGCGAACACTGAAGCTTTCTTT
cdr3_aa: CAISPDLTANTEAFF
d_call: NA
j_call: TRBJ1-1
v_call: TRBV10-3
clone_size: NA

cdr3_nt: TGCGCCAGCAGCCAAGCGGCAGGGGGCCCGGATGAGCAGTTCTTC
cdr3_aa: CASSQAAGGPDEQFF
d_call: TRBD1
j_call: TRBJ2-1
v_call: TRBV4-3
clone_size: many

cdr3_nt: TGTGCCATCAGTCAGACAGGGGTGGATAATTCACCCCTCCACTTT
cdr3_aa: CAISQTGVDNSPLHF
d_call: TRBD1
j_call: TRBJ1-6
v_call: TRBV10-3
clone_size: many

cdr3_nt: TGCAGCGCCGAAAGAACAGAGGGGGGTGAGCAGTTCTTC
cdr3_aa: CSAERTEGGEQFF
d_call: NA
j_call: TRBJ2-1
v_call: TRBV29-1
clone_size: many

cdr3_nt: TGTGCCAGCAGTCCCCGGGACAGGGACGATCAGCCCCAGCATTTT
cdr3_aa: CASSPRDRDDQPQHF
d_call: TRBD1
j_call: TRBJ1-5
v_call: TRBV28
clone_size: many

cdr3_nt: TGCAGCGGTGGAGGCCCAGTGAACACTGAAGCTTTCTTT
cdr3_aa: CSGGGPVNTEAFF
d_call: NA
j_call: TRBJ1-1
v_call: TRBV29-1
clone_size: many

cdr3_nt: TGCGCCAGCAGCTTCGGGACAGGAAATCAGCCCCAGCATTTT
cdr3_aa: CASSFGTGNQPQHF
d_call: TRBD1
j_call: TRBJ1-5
v_call: TRBV5-1
clone_size: many

cdr3_nt: TGCAGTGTTGCCGGGACTAGCGGGAGGGCCGGCACCGGGGAGCTGTTTTTT
cdr3_aa: CSVAGTSGRAGTGELFF
d_call: TRBD2
j_call: TRBJ2-2
v_call: TRBV20-1
clone_size: many

cdr3_nt: TGTGCCACCAGTGAGGTAGCGGGAATGGGTACAGATACGCAGTATTTT
cdr3_aa: CATSEVAGMGTDTQYF
d_call: TRBD2
j_call: TRBJ2-3
v_call: TRBV24-1
clone_size: many

cdr3_nt: TGCAGTGCGAACCCTACGCAAAGGTCCCCAGATACGCAGTATTTT
cdr3_aa: CSANPTQRSPDTQYF
d_call: NA
j_call: TRBJ2-3
v_call: TRBV20-1
clone_size: NA

cdr3_nt: TGTGCCACCAGTGGTGGGGGACAGGTATCCTACAATGAGCAGTTCTTC
cdr3_aa: CATSGGGQVSYNEQFF
d_call: TRBD1
j_call: TRBJ2-1
v_call: TRBV24-1
clone_size: many

cdr3_nt: TGCGCCAGCTTCGAGGGGCCCTATGAAGCTTTCTTT
cdr3_aa: CASFEGPYEAFF
d_call: NA
j_call: TRBJ1-1
v_call: TRBV5-1
clone_size: many